A selection of T cell receptor beta chains follows, all from one sample in a study of blood T cell repertoires in COVID-19. Method: immunoSEQ multiplex PCR; TCRdb's copy keeps in-frame clones and lacks some. The table lists 150,000 or so clones, 60% to 80% of them singletons. Sample: PBMCs or T cells enriched from blood (not recorded which). These receptors came from a woman aged 50 to 60 who had recovered from COVID-19. Both conserved end residues are part of each CDR3. The D gene is left open where the match is weak. A row's size may be missing; if present it is once, few, many or a size class.

size	V	J	D	CDR3	DNA
-	TRBV20-1	TRBJ1-1	-	CSAFQGIQAFF	TGCAGTGCCTTCCAGGGAATCCAAGCTTTCTTT
once	TRBV13	TRBJ2-2	TRBD1	CASRFRGQGTTGELFF	TGTGCCAGCAGATTCCGGGGACAGGGGACCACCGGGGAGCTGTTTTTT
-	TRBV5-1	TRBJ2-5	TRBD2	CASSKQGGKETQYF	TGCGCCAGCAGCAAGCAGGGAGGGAAAGAGACCCAGTACTTC
-	TRBV27	TRBJ2-7	TRBD2	CASSSTRGNSYEQYF	TGTGCCAGCAGTTCTACGCGGGGGAACTCCTACGAGCAGTACTTC
once	TRBV6-2/TRBV6-3	TRBJ2-5	TRBD2	CASSARGGRQETQYF	TGTGCCAGCAGTGCGCGGGGGGGCAGGCAAGAGACCCAGTACTTC
-	TRBV7-2	TRBJ1-5	-	CASSFDRRSNQPQHF	TGTGCCAGCAGCTTCGACAGGCGGTCAAATCAGCCCCAGCATTTT
-	TRBV3-1/TRBV3-2	TRBJ2-1	TRBD1	CASSRPGQGAREQFF	TGTGCCAGCAGCCGTCCGGGACAGGGGGCAAGGGAGCAGTTCTTC
-	TRBV28	TRBJ1-5	TRBD1	CASSLPHRQGRQPQHF	TGTGCCAGCAGTTTACCCCACCGACAGGGACGTCAGCCCCAGCATTTT
-	TRBV11-1	TRBJ1-6	TRBD1	CASSSDRTYSPLHF	TGTGCCAGCAGCTCGGACAGGACTTATTCACCCCTCCACTTT
-	TRBV29-1	TRBJ2-3	-	CSVDLGSASDTQYF	TGCAGCGTTGATCTCGGGAGTGCTTCAGATACGCAGTATTTT
-	TRBV2	TRBJ2-7	TRBD1	CASSGDSYEQYF	TGTGCCAGCAGTGGGGACAGCTACGAGCAGTACTTC
-	TRBV29-1	TRBJ1-2	TRBD1	CSVKPGQGQGGYTF	TGCAGCGTTAAACCGGGACAGGGGCAGGGTGGCTACACCTTC
once	TRBV11-1	TRBJ2-1	TRBD2	CASSSTGGGEQFF	TGTGCCAGCAGCTCAACGGGGGGGGGTGAGCAGTTCTTC
-	TRBV2	TRBJ2-7	-	CASSSSLGLTQEQYF	TGTGCCAGCAGTTCCTCCCTAGGACTGACCCAGGAGCAGTACTTC
-	TRBV5-4	TRBJ2-1	-	CASSLRLYNEQFF	TGTGCCAGCAGCTTGCGACTGTACAATGAGCAGTTCTTC
-	TRBV12-3/TRBV12-4	TRBJ1-2	-	CASSLRENYGYTF	TGTGCCAGCAGTTTACGAGAGAACTATGGCTACACCTTC
once	TRBV13	TRBJ2-5	TRBD1	CASSPGTDLEETQYF	TGTGCCAGCAGTCCAGGGACAGACCTTGAAGAGACCCAGTACTTC
few	TRBV12-5	TRBJ1-1	-	CASGLQGNTEAFF	TGTGCTAGTGGCCTACAGGGGAACACTGAAGCTTTCTTT
-	TRBV28	TRBJ2-1	-	CASSFPRGAVDEQFF	TGTGCCAGCAGTTTTCCCCGGGGGGCGGTCGATGAGCAGTTCTTC
-	TRBV7-9	TRBJ1-2	-	CASNSARSGYTF	TGTGCCAGCAACTCCGCGCGGAGCGGCTACACCTTC